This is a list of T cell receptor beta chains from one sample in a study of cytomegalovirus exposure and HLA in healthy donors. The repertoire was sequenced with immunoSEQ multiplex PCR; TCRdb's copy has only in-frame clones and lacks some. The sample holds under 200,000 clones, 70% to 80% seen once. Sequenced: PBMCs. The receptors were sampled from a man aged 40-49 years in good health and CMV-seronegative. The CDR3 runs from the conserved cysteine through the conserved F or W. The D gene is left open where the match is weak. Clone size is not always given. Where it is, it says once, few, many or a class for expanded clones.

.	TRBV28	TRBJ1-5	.	CASSPPGQQLYSNQPQHF	TGTGCCAGCAGTCCTCCTGGACAGCAACTTTATAGCAATCAGCCCCAGCATTTT
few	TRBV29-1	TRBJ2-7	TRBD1	CSATGQGAREQYF	TGCAGCGCTACGGGACAGGGGGCGCGCGAGCAGTACTTC
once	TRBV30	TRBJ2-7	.	CAWSTMTGTYEQYF	TGTGCCTGGAGTACCATGACAGGAACCTACGAGCAGTACTTC
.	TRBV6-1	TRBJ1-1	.	CASRLGQNTEAFF	TGTGCCAGCAGATTGGGCCAGAACACTGAAGCTTTCTTT
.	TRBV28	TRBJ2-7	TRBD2	CASSFESGGPTREQYF	TGTGCCAGCAGTTTCGAAAGCGGGGGGCCCACTCGGGAGCAGTACTTC
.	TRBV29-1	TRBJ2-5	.	CSVEVRGHLNQETQYF	TGCAGCGTTGAAGTAAGAGGACATCTAAACCAAGAGACCCAGTACTTC
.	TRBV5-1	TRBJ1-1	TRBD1	CASSSDRGETEAFF	TGCGCCAGCAGCTCGGACAGGGGGGAAACTGAAGCTTTCTTT
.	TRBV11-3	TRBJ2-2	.	CASSFQENTGELFF	TGTGCCAGCAGTTTTCAGGAAAACACCGGGGAGCTGTTTTTT
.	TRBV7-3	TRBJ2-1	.	CASRAGAYNEQFF	TGTGCCAGCCGGGCGGGGGCTTACAATGAGCAGTTCTTC
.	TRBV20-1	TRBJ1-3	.	CSARTGDTIYF	TGCAGTGCTCGTACCGGGGACACCATATATTTT
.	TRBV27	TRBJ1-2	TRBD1	CASSFYGQAPGYTF	TGTGCCAGCAGTTTCTATGGACAGGCCCCTGGCTACACCTTC
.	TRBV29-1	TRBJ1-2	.	CSVEARLGAHYGYTF	TGCAGCGTTGAAGCCCGGTTGGGGGCGCATTATGGCTACACCTTC
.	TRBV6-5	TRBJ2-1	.	CASSYVGQRGYNEQFF	TGTGCCAGCAGTTACGTAGGCCAGCGCGGGTACAATGAGCAGTTCTTC
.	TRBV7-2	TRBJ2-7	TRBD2	CASSLSRTSYEQYF	TGTGCCAGCAGCTTAAGTAGGACTAGCTACGAGCAGTACTTC
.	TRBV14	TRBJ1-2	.	CASSLSGYGYTF	TGTGCCAGCAGCTTATCAGGGTATGGCTACACCTTC
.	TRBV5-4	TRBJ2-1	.	CASSLGPHDEQFF	TGTGCCAGCAGCTTGGGGCCTCATGATGAGCAGTTCTTC
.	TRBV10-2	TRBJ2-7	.	CASSEGPYYEQYF	TGCGCCAGCAGTGAGGGCCCTTACTACGAGCAGTACTTC
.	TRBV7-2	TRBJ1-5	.	CASSLDAGEMPQHF	TGTGCCAGCAGCTTAGATGCAGGGGAGATGCCCCAGCATTTT
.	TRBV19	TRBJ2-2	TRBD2	CASLAGGELFF	TGTGCCAGTCTAGCGGGAGGGGAGCTGTTTTTT
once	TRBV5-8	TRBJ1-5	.	CASSRTGFNQPQHF	TGTGCCAGCAGCCGCACGGGATTCAATCAGCCCCAGCATTTT
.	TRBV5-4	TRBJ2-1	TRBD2	CASSLVQRGPYNEQFF	TGTGCCAGCAGCTTGGTTCAGCGGGGGCCGTACAATGAGCAGTTCTTC
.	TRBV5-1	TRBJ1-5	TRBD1	CASSLDTGGNQPQHF	TGCGCCAGCAGCTTGGATACAGGGGGCAATCAGCCCCAGCATTTT
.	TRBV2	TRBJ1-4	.	CASSESAGDNGKLFF	TGTGCCAGCAGTGAATCGGCAGGGGATAATGGAAAACTGTTTTTT
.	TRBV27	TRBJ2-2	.	CASSLYPVEEAGELFF	TGTGCCAGCAGTTTATACCCAGTCGAAGAGGCCGGGGAGCTGTTTTTT
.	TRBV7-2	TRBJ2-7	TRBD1	CASSLRARDRGRDEQYF	TGTGCCAGCAGCTTAAGAGCCCGGGACAGGGGGCGGGACGAGCAGTACTTC
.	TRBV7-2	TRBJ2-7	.	CASSHTPGYEQYF	TGTGCCAGCAGCCATACCCCGGGATACGAGCAGTACTTC
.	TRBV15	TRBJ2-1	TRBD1	CATSRDLRYRTGDSYNEQFF	TGTGCCACCAGCAGAGATCTTCGCTATCGAACAGGGGATTCCTACAATGAGCAGTTCTTC
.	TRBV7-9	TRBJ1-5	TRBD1	CASSLGTGRVGDQPQHF	TGTGCCAGCAGCTTAGGGACAGGGAGGGTTGGGGATCAGCCCCAGCATTTT
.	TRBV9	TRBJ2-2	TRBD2	CASSVPSGATGELFF	TGTGCCAGCAGCGTCCCTAGCGGGGCTACCGGGGAGCTGTTTTTT
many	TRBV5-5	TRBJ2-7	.	CASSLILTVGEQYF	TGTGCCAGCAGCTTGATTCTAACTGTTGGCGAGCAGTACTTC
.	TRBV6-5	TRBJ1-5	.	CASSRDGGNNQPQHF	TGTGCCAGCAGCCGGGATGGAGGGAACAATCAGCCCCAGCATTTT
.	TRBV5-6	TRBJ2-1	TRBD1	CASSFGRQGLGEQFF	TGTGCCAGCAGCTTCGGAAGACAGGGGCTAGGTGAGCAGTTCTTC
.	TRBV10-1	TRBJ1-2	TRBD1	CASSVSTGGGSYGYTF	TGCGCCAGCAGTGTTTCGACAGGGGGCGGTTCCTATGGCTACACCTTC
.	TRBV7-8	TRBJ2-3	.	CASTPGLAYTDTQYF	TGTGCCAGCACCCCCGGGCTAGCTTACACAGATACGCAGTATTTT
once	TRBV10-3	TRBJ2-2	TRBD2	CAISRTSGATGELFF	TGTGCCATCAGCCGAACTAGCGGGGCCACCGGGGAGCTGTTTTTT
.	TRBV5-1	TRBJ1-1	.	CASGDSYTEAFF	TGCGCCAGCGGCGACAGTTACACTGAAGCTTTCTTT
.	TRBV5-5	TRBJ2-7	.	CASSLPLGRPYEQYF	TGTGCCAGCAGCCTCCCCCTTGGCCGCCCCTACGAGCAGTACTTC
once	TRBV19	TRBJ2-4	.	CASSVPYGDRIQYF	TGTGCCAGTAGTGTACCCTACGGGGATCGCATTCAGTACTTC
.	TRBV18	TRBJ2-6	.	CASSPSREPSGANVLTF	TGTGCCAGCTCACCCTCCCGGGAACCCTCTGGGGCCAACGTCCTGACTTTC
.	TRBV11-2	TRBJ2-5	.	CASSFRGRGTQYF	TGTGCCAGCAGCTTTCGGGGCAGGGGGACCCAGTACTTC